The following is a TCR beta chain sequence with its context. Method: immunoSEQ multiplex PCR; TCRdb's copy keeps in-frame clones and lacks some. The sample has some 70,000 clones; roughly 85% are singletons. The CDR3 has 16 amino acids. J lost 4 bases, V lost 4 bases, and 12 bases had no gene match. Germline V gives CDR1 SGHRS, CDR2 YFSETQ. The data were taken from a study of OX40 agonist ivuxolimab in advanced cancers. This sample comprised CD4+ or CD8+ T cells sorted from blood, obtained in a trial of the OX40 agonist ivuxolimab. This receptor was identified in an adult with an advanced solid tumor such as melanoma, head and neck, liver or kidney cancer. The gene calls are TRBV5-1 and TRBJ1-1, with 8 bases lining up with TRBD1. The CDR3 DNA is TGCGCCAGCAGCCCGGGGGCAGGGGGCTATAGCACTGAAGCTTTCTTT. Its protein product is CASSPGAGGYSTEAFF.